Following are 15 T cell receptor beta chains from one sample sequenced in a study of shared clonotypes between healthy human individuals. Naive CD8 populations comprised CD45RO-negative cells positively selected for CCR7, excluding terminally differentiated effector memory CD45RA+ cells. Some clones are missing from TCRdb's copy, which holds only in-frame ones; the method was immunoSEQ multiplex PCR. The sample includes about 2.1 million clones, 90% to 95% of them seen just once. The sample comprised naive CD8+ T cells from PBMCs. These receptors came from a man younger than 35 in good health. Some clones in this sample may be carry-over from other donors' samples.

This sequence joins TRBV11-2 and TRBJ2-1, with 8 bases matching TRBD1. V lost 4 bases to trimming and J lost 3 bases; unmatched junction nucleotides: 5. CDR3 length equals 15 residues. The germline V gene encodes CDR1 SGHAT and CDR2 FQNNGV. Written as DNA, the CDR3 is TGTGCCAGCAGCTGGGACAGGACAAGCTACAATGAGCAGTTCTTC. Its protein product is CASSWDRTSYNEQFF.

The genes are TRBV6-6 and TRBJ1-1; the D gene is possibly TRBD1 (6 bases). Germline assignment: CDR1 MNHNY and CDR2 SVGAGI (reference sequence). This CDR3 spans 16 amino acids. The V gene lost 2 bases and the J gene lost 0 bases, with 13 bases spanning the gap. CDR3 amino acids: CASSYDGGRLNTEAFF. CDR3 in DNA: TGTGCCAGCAGTTACGATGGGGGGCGTCTGAACACTGAAGCTTTCTTT.

This clone occurred once. The rearrangement links TRBV6-5 to TRBJ2-3; 10 bases map to TRBD2. With 8 bases clipped from V and 5 bases from J, the junction kept 10 bases outside the gene matches. The CDR3 totals 15 residues. Germline CDR1 MNHEY, CDR2 SVGAGI. The CDR3 bases are TGTGCCAGCCACCCCCTAGCGGGAGCCTTAGATACGCAGTATTTT. This translates into CASHPLAGALDTQYF.

The V and J genes are TRBV9 and TRBJ1-5; D unresolved. The CDR3 runs to 15 residues. V was clipped by 0 bases and J by 5 bases, with 12 bases between them. The germline V gene has CDR1 SGDLS and CDR2 YYNGEE. The CDR3 reads CASSVGMGSYQPQHF. The CDR3 DNA is TGTGCCAGCAGCGTAGGGATGGGCAGCTATCAGCCCCAGCATTTT.

V and J are TRBV10-2 and TRBJ2-1; 9 bases are shared with TRBD2. The length of the CDR3 is 14 residues. Trimming removed 6 bases from V and 7 bases from J; junction bases left unmatched: 7. CDR1 and CDR2 (germline): WSHSY, SAAADI. CDR3 in DNA: TGCGCCAGCAGCCTAGCGGGATTAGGGAATGAGCAGTTCTTC. This gives the protein CASSLAGLGNEQFF.

This sequence joins TRBV27 and TRBJ2-7; the match to TRBD2 covers 7 bases. Per germline, CDR1 MNHEY and CDR2 SMNVEV (reference sequence). This CDR3 comprises 14 residues. The trim removed 6 bases at V and 5 bases at J, leaving 10 bases unmatched. The CDR3 DNA sequence: TGTGCCAGCAGGGGAGGGTGGGGCGGGGACGAGCAGTACTTC. It encodes CASRGGWGGDEQYF.

The gene calls are TRBV10-3 and TRBJ2-2; TRBD1 matches 7 bases. With V trimmed by 6 bases and J by 7 bases, 17 bases remained unmatched. Germline assignment: CDR1 ENHRY and CDR2 SYGVKD. CDR3 length: 17 amino acids. CDR3 residues: CAISSGSAGGDGGELFF. The CDR3 bases are TGTGCCATCAGCTCCGGGTCGGCAGGGGGTGACGGCGGGGAGCTGTTTTTT.

This chain links TRBV28 with TRBJ1-5; D ambiguous. V lost 3 bases and J lost 0, with 9 bases in between. The CDR3 extends over 15 amino acids. From germline, CDR1 is MDHEN and CDR2 SYDVKM. CDR3 in DNA: TGTGCCAGCAGTTTTGACACCTTTAGCAATCAGCCCCAGCATTTT. It is translated as CASSFDTFSNQPQHF. The variable domain in full, completed from reference TRBV28 and TRBJ1-5, reads DVKVTQSSRYLVKRTGEKVFLECVQDMDHENMFWYRQDPGLGLRLIYFSYDVKMKEKGDIPEGYSVSREKKERFSLILESASTNQTSMYLCASSFDTFSNQPQHFGDGTRLSIL.

The V gene is TRBV13, the J gene TRBJ2-3; 9 bases align to TRBD2. Germline loops: CDR1 PRHDT, CDR2 FYEKMQ (reference sequence). J gave up 1 base and V 5 bases, and 22 bases lay outside the gene matches. CDR3 length: 21 amino acids. This CDR3 reads CASSPTLPEPGLATRTDTQYF. The CDR3 DNA follows: TGTGCCAGCAGCCCTACGCTCCCTGAACCGGGACTAGCTACTCGCACAGATACGCAGTATTTT.

This clone came up a few times. This chain connects TRBV29-1 to TRBJ2-2; D is uncertain. Germline V gene lookup returns CDR1 SQVTM and CDR2 ANQGSEA. Trimming took 5 bases from V and 5 from J, leaving 15 bases between them. The CDR3 runs 14 residues. As DNA, the CDR3 is TGCAGCGTTTTGGTCCAAACGGTTACCGGGGAGCTGTTTTTT. Translation: CSVLVQTVTGELFF.

This sequence joins TRBV27 and TRBJ2-1; the D gene is possibly TRBD2 (6 bases). V was trimmed by 0 bases and J by 2 bases, leaving 11 bases between them. This CDR3 spans 16 amino acids. The V gene's germline CDR1 is MNHEY and CDR2 SMNVEV (reference sequence). CDR3 DNA sequence: TGTGCCAGCAGTTTATCCCTCGGGACTGCCTACAATGAGCAGTTCTTC. Its protein is CASSLSLGTAYNEQFF.

Remarks on this clone: Other DNA sequences from this sample encode an identical CDR3 as well. This sequence joins TRBV9 and TRBJ2-6; D is unresolved. The CDR3 spans 15 residues. Germline loops: CDR1 SGDLS, CDR2 YYNGEE. V lost 3 bases to trimming and J lost 2 bases, with 9 bases between them. CDR3 residues: CASSGTGAGANVLTF. The CDR3 coding sequence is TGTGCCAGCAGCGGAACTGGAGCTGGGGCCAACGTCCTGACTTTC.

The chain couples TRBV4-3 to TRBJ1-4; D call uncertain. The CDR3 runs to 15 residues. Trimming pared 6 bases from V and 0 bases from J, leaving 11 bases between. Looked up from germline, CDR1 is LGHNA and CDR2 is YSLEER. The CDR3 loop reads CASRERDATNEKLFF. The CDR3 region has the DNA TGCGCCAGCAGGGAAAGAGACGCAACTAATGAAAAACTGTTTTTT.

This clone was observed a single time. V is TRBV4-3 and J is TRBJ2-4; the D gene is possibly TRBD2 (5 bases). Per the germline V gene, CDR1 is LGHNA and CDR2 is YSLEER. Trimming removed 2 bases from V and 0 bases from J, with 8 bases in between. This CDR3 is built from 15 residues. This CDR3 is CASSQKRLAKNIQYF. The CDR3 DNA reads as TGCGCCAGCAGCCAAAAGCGGCTAGCCAAAAACATTCAGTACTTC.

The CDR3 spells CASRPTLVGQGMAKNIQYF. The CDR3 nucleotides read TGTGCCAGCAGGCCGACCTTGGTCGGACAGGGCATGGCCAAAAACATTCAGTACTTC. The chain recombines TRBV7-2 with TRBJ2-4; TRBD1 aligns across 8 bases. CDR1 and CDR2 from the germline V gene are SGHTA and FQGNSA. V lost 6 bases and J lost 1; bases outside the gene matches: 17. CDR3 length equals 19 residues.